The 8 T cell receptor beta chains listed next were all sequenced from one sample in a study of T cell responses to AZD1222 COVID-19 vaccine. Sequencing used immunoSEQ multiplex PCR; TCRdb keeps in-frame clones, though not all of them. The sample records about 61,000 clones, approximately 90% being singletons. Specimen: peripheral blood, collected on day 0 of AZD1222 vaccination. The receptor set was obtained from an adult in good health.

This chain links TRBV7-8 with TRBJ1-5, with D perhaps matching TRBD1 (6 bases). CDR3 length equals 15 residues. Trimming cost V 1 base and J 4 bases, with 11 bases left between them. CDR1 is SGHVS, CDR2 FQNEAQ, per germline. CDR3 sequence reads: CASSLGTVGNQPQHF. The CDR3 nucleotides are TGTGCCAGCAGCTTAGGGACAGTGGGAAATCAGCCCCAGCATTTT. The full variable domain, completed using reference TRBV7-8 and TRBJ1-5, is GAGVSQSPRYKVAKRGQDVALRCDPISGHVSLFWYQQALGQGPEFLTYFQNEAQLDKSGLPSDRFFAERPEGSVSTLKIQRTQQEDSAVYLCASSLGTVGNQPQHFGDGTRLSIL.

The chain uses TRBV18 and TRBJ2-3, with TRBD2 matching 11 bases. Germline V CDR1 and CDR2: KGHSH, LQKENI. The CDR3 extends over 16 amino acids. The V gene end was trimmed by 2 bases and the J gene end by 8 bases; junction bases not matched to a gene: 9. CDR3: CASSPSGLADPSTQYF. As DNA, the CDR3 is TGTGCCAGCTCACCATCGGGACTAGCGGACCCTAGTACGCAGTATTTT.

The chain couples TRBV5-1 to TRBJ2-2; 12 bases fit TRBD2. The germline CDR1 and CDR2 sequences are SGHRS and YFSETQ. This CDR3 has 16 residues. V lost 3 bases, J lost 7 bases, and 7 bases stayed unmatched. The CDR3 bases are TGCGCCAGCAGCTACGGACTAGCGGGGAATGTCGGGGAGCTGTTTTTT. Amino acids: CASSYGLAGNVGELFF.

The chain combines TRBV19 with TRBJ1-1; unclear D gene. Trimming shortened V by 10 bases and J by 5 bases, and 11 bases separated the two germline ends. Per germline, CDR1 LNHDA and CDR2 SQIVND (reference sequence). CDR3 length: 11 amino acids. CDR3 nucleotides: TGTGCCATTATCGAGGGAACTGAAGCTTTCTTT. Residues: CAIIEGTEAFF.

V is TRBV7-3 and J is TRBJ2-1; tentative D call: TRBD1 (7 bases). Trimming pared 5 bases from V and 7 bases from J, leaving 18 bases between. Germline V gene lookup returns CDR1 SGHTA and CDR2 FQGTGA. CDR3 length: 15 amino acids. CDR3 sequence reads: CASSPVAGGGNEQFF. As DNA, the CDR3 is TGTGCCAGCAGCCCGGTGGCAGGGGGAGGAAATGAGCAGTTCTTC.

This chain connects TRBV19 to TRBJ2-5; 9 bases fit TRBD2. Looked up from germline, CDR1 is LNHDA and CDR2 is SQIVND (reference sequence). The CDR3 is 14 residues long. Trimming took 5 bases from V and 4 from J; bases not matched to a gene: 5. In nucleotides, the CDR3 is TGTGCCAGTAGTGTGGGACTAGCAGGAGAGACCCAGTACTTC. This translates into CASSVGLAGETQYF.

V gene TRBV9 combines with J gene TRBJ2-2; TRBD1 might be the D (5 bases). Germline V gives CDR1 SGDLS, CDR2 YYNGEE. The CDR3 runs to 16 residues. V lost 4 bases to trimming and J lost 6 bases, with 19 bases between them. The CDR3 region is CASSPQISGKAGELFF. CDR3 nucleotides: TGTGCCAGCAGCCCCCAGATATCAGGGAAGGCCGGGGAGCTGTTTTTT. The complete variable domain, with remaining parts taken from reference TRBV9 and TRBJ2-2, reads DSGVTQTPKHLITATGQRVTLRCSPRSGDLSVYWYQQSLDQGLQFLIQYYNGEERAKGNILERFSAQQFPDLHSELNLSSLELGDSALYFCASSPQISGKAGELFFGEGSRLTVL.

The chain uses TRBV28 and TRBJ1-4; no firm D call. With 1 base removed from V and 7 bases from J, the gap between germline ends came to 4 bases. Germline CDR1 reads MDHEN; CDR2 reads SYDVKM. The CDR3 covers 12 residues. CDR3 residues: CASSLFGEKLFF. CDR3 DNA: TGTGCCAGCAGTTTATTTGGTGAAAAACTGTTTTTT.